The rows below give T cell receptor beta chains drawn from one sample of a study of a mutant IDH1 vaccine in newly diagnosed glioma. Clones were read by immunoSEQ multiplex PCR, and TCRdb kept only the in-frame ones, dropping some. The sample carries 35,000 to 45,000 clones, roughly four fifths recorded once. Their recognized antigens are unknown. The sequenced sample was PBMCs, obtained from a glioma patient whose treatment included an IDH1 peptide vaccine. The receptors stem from a man aged 35-49 years with glioma. Both conserved end residues are part of each CDR3. Fields, in order: J gene, D gene, V gene, clone size, CDR3 DNA, CDR3 protein. A D gene is named only where the DNA matches it firmly. Clone sizes are given selectively: once, few, many, or a class where the clone is expanded.

TRBJ2-7 | NA | TRBV7-6 | NA | TGTGCCAGCAGCCGGGGTACCTCCTACGAGCAGTACTTC | CASSRGTSYEQYF
TRBJ1-2 | NA | TRBV27 | NA | TGTGCCAGCAGAAGGGACTCCTTAGCTAACTATGGCTACACCTTC | CASRRDSLANYGYTF
TRBJ1-4 | NA | TRBV7-9 | once | TGTGCCAGCAGCCTTGACACGGGGGGGAAACTGTTTTTT | CASSLDTGGKLFF
TRBJ1-2 | TRBD1 | TRBV30 | NA | TGTGCCTGGAGTGGGGACAGGGGGATGAACTATGGCTACACCTTC | CAWSGDRGMNYGYTF
TRBJ1-5 | TRBD1 | TRBV27 | NA | TGTGCCAGCAGTTTAGGGGGACAGGGGCTCCTCTATAGCAATCAGCCCCAGCATTTT | CASSLGGQGLLYSNQPQHF
TRBJ1-2 | TRBD1 | TRBV4-1 | NA | TGCGCCAGCAGCCAACCGCGGGACAGGGCCAATGGCTACACCTTC | CASSQPRDRANGYTF
TRBJ1-1 | NA | TRBV10-1 | NA | TGCGCCAGCAGTGAGTCGAACAGAGGGCGGACTGAAGCTTTCTTT | CASSESNRGRTEAFF
TRBJ1-2 | NA | TRBV29-1 | NA | TGCAGCGTTGGGCCGAACGATAACTATGGCTACACCTTC | CSVGPNDNYGYTF
TRBJ2-1 | NA | TRBV4-1 | NA | TGCGCCAGCAGCCGATCCCGAGAACGTGGTTGGCATGAGCAGTTCTTC | CASSRSRERGWHEQFF
TRBJ1-1 | NA | TRBV5-4 | NA | TGTGCCAGCAGCTTCGACAGGATTGGGGCTGAAGCTTTCTTT | CASSFDRIGAEAFF
TRBJ2-2 | TRBD2 | TRBV7-8 | NA | TGTGCCAGCAGCTTAGCTAGCGGGAGTAACACCGGGGAGCTGTTTTTT | CASSLASGSNTGELFF
TRBJ2-3 | TRBD2 | TRBV29-1 | NA | TGCAGCGTGGCGCTAGCGGTTAGCACAGATACGCAGTATTTT | CSVALAVSTDTQYF
TRBJ2-5 | NA | TRBV5-4 | NA | TGTGCCAGCAGTTTCGACCACCAAGAGACCCAGTACTTC | CASSFDHQETQYF
TRBJ1-2 | NA | TRBV9 | NA | TGTGCCAGCAGCGTAAGGGGGGAAGGGAACTATGGCTACACCTTC | CASSVRGEGNYGYTF
TRBJ2-3 | TRBD2 | TRBV18 | few | TGTGCCAGCTCATCAACTAGCGGGAGGGGTGGCACGCAGTATTTT | CASSSTSGRGGTQYF
TRBJ1-4 | TRBD1 | TRBV11-2 | NA | TGTGCCAGCAGAAAACCCGGGACAGGGGATGAAAAACTGTTTTTT | CASRKPGTGDEKLFF
TRBJ2-1 | NA | TRBV9 | NA | TGTGCCAGCAGCGCTGGGCCGCGGGCTAGTGAGCAGTTCTTC | CASSAGPRASEQFF
TRBJ2-3 | TRBD2 | TRBV7-6 | once | TGTGCCAGCAGCCTGGGACTACCTAGCACAGATACGCAGTATTTT | CASSLGLPSTDTQYF
TRBJ2-5 | TRBD1 | TRBV5-1 | NA | TGCGCCAGCAGCTTGCCCCAGACAGGGCTAAACTTCCAAGAGACCCAGTACTTC | CASSLPQTGLNFQETQYF
TRBJ2-1 | TRBD2 | TRBV5-1 | few | TGCGCCAGCAGCTCGGGACTAGCGGGAGCGGATGAGCAGTTCTTC | CASSSGLAGADEQFF
TRBJ1-1 | NA | TRBV6-5 | NA | TGTGCCAGCAGTAACAGGGTGAACACTGAAGCTTTCTTT | CASSNRVNTEAFF
TRBJ2-7 | TRBD2 | TRBV19 | once | TGTGCCAGTAGTACCGGGACTAGCGGATACTACGAGCAGTACTTC | CASSTGTSGYYEQYF
TRBJ2-2 | NA | TRBV19 | few | TGTGCCAGTACCACGTCCCCAACAGGGAACACTGGGGAGCTGTTTTTT | CASTTSPTGNTGELFF
TRBJ2-7 | TRBD2 | TRBV5-4 | NA | TGTGCCAGCAGCTTGGTGGGACTAGCGGGGTCCTACGAGCAGTACTTC | CASSLVGLAGSYEQYF
TRBJ2-3 | TRBD1 | TRBV19 | once | TGTGCCAGTAGTCTAGAAGCTCGTCCGGGACAGAACCCTCGGGGCACAGATACGCAGTATTTT | CASSLEARPGQNPRGTDTQYF
TRBJ2-1 | NA | TRBV9 | NA | TGTGCCAGCAGCGTAGAGGACAATGAGCAGTTCTTC | CASSVEDNEQFF
TRBJ2-1 | NA | TRBV19 | NA | TGTGCCAGTAGTATGCAGGACGGCAATGAGCAGTTCTTC | CASSMQDGNEQFF
TRBJ1-1 | TRBD1 | TRBV11-2 | NA | TGTGCCAGCAGCTTATTTGGGACAGCTAACACTGAAGCTTTCTTT | CASSLFGTANTEAFF
TRBJ2-1 | TRBD2 | TRBV7-9 | few | TGTGCCAGCAGCTTAGGAGGGGACTATGTCTCCTACAATGAGCAGTTCTTC | CASSLGGDYVSYNEQFF
TRBJ1-6 | NA | TRBV7-8 | once | TGTGCCAGCAGCTTACCCACGAACTCGGGTAATTCACCCCTCCACTTT | CASSLPTNSGNSPLHF
TRBJ2-3 | TRBD2 | TRBV5-1 | NA | TGCGCCAGCAGCTGGGCGGGGGGCGCCTCTACAGATACGCAGTATTTT | CASSWAGGASTDTQYF
TRBJ1-1 | NA | TRBV9 | NA | TGTGCCAGCAGCGCCCTTAACACTGAAGCTTTCTTT | CASSALNTEAFF
TRBJ2-4 | NA | TRBV10-1 | NA | TGCGCCAGCAGTACAGGGTGGGGGGACATTCAGTACTTC | CASSTGWGDIQYF
TRBJ2-1 | TRBD2 | TRBV11-2 | NA | TGTGCCAGCAGCTCCCTAGCGGAGGGGTACAATGAGCAGTTCTTC | CASSSLAEGYNEQFF
TRBJ2-3 | TRBD2 | TRBV9 | NA | TGTGCCAGCAGCCTAGGACTAGCCGGGACGGATACGCAGTATTTT | CASSLGLAGTDTQYF
TRBJ2-4 | NA | TRBV5-6 | NA | TGTGCCAGCAGCTTGGTACAGGGTGACAAAAACATTCAGTACTTC | CASSLVQGDKNIQYF
TRBJ2-5 | TRBD2 | TRBV11-2 | NA | TGTGCCAGCAGCTTAGCTAGCGGGAGTTTCCAGACCCAGTACTTC | CASSLASGSFQTQYF
TRBJ2-1 | NA | TRBV19 | NA | TGTGCCAGTAGTATAGTTGCGGAGGGGGATGAGCAGTTCTTC | CASSIVAEGDEQFF
TRBJ2-1 | TRBD1 | TRBV6-5 | NA | TGTGCCAGCAGTTACTCGAATCAGGGGGCGAATGAGCAGTTCTTC | CASSYSNQGANEQFF
TRBJ2-7 | TRBD2 | TRBV11-3 | NA | TGTGCCAGCAGCTTGGGACTAGCCGCCGAGCAGTACTTC | CASSLGLAAEQYF
TRBJ2-7 | TRBD1 | TRBV7-2 | once | TGTGCCAGCAGCAGAGACAGGGGCCTCCCTCTCTTC | CASSRDRGLPLF
TRBJ1-4 | TRBD1 | TRBV9 | NA | TGTGCCAGCAGCGTAGGAGGGGGCCCTAATGAAAAACTGTTTTTT | CASSVGGGPNEKLFF
TRBJ1-1 | NA | TRBV27 | NA | TGTGCCAGCAAACGAGGGAGGTTTACTGAAGCTTTCTTT | CASKRGRFTEAFF